Below are 24 T cell receptor beta chains sequenced from a single sample in a study of shared clonotypes between healthy human individuals. Sequenced by immunoSEQ multiplex PCR; TCRdb stores in-frame clones only, minus some. The data show some 2 million clones, with approximately 95% seen just once and under 1.5% held by the top ten. Naivety among CD8 cells was defined by CD45RO negativity and positive CCR7 selection, thereby excluding terminally differentiated effector memory CD45RA+ cells. The sequenced sample consisted of naive CD8+ T cells sorted from blood. Every receptor here comes from a man younger than 35 in good health.

The J gene is TRBJ1-4, the V gene TRBV30; no clear D. The CDR3 consists of 14 residues. With 5 bases removed from V and 4 bases from J, the gap between germline ends came to 14 bases. Germline lookup yields CDR1 GTSNPN and CDR2 SVGIG (reference sequence). The CDR3 reads CAWHPGLGNEKLFF. DNA for the CDR3: TGTGCCTGGCACCCAGGACTTGGTAATGAAAAACTGTTTTTT.

This clone has a handful of counts. DNA for the CDR3: TGTGCCAGCAGTTTGGTGGGGGGTCCCGCGAACACTGAAGCTTTCTTT. Translating it yields CASSLVGGPANTEAFF. The genes are TRBV27 and TRBJ1-1; D perhaps matches TRBD1 (5 bases). CDR1 is MNHEY, CDR2 SMNVEV, per germline (reference sequence). This CDR3 has 16 residues. The V gene lost 3 bases and the J gene lost 1 base, with 15 bases spanning the gap.

This clone was recorded only once. The chain is built from TRBV28 and TRBJ1-5; D is possibly TRBD1 (5 bases). The V end lost 6 bases, the J end lost 11 bases, and 20 bases lay between the germline ends. The germline V gene encodes CDR1 MDHEN and CDR2 SYDVKM. The CDR3 loop spans 14 amino acids. CDR3 loop: CASSPSWGVRAQHF. In DNA, the CDR3 is TGTGCCAGCAGCCCAAGCTGGGGGGTCCGGGCCCAGCATTTT. Drawing the rest from reference TRBV28 and TRBJ1-5, the complete variable domain is DVKVTQSSRYLVKRTGEKVFLECVQDMDHENMFWYRQDPGLGLRLIYFSYDVKMKEKGDIPEGYSVSREKKERFSLILESASTNQTSMYLCASSPSWGVRAQHFGDGTRLSIL.

The V gene is TRBV7-9, the J gene TRBJ2-7, with TRBD1 identical over 7 bases. The CDR3 totals 13 residues. The junction had 7 bases not matched to a gene; V was cut back by 5 bases and J by 6 bases. Germline V gene sequence: CDR1 SEHNR, CDR2 FQNEAQ (reference sequence). The CDR3 reads CASSHRGEGEQYF. The CDR3 DNA reads as TGTGCCAGCAGCCACAGGGGAGAGGGCGAGCAGTACTTC.

The chain employs TRBV7-6 and TRBJ1-1; 7 nucleotides align to TRBD1. There are 16 residues in the CDR3. Trimming removed 3 bases from V and 2 bases from J; junction bases left unmatched: 9. The V gene's germline CDR1 is SGHVS and CDR2 FNYEAQ. CDR3 bases: TGTGCCAGCAGCTTTGGGCCAGGGGGAGGCAACACTGAAGCTTTCTTT. Its protein product is CASSFGPGGGNTEAFF.

The rearrangement joins TRBV5-4 to TRBJ2-2; D uncertain. The CDR3 extends over 14 amino acids. CDR1 and CDR2 from the germline V gene are SGHNT and YYREEE (reference sequence). V was pared by 2 bases and J by 5 bases, with 10 bases between. The CDR3 nucleotides read TGTGCCAGCAGCTTTTTTTCCGAGACCGGGGAGCTGTTTTTT. Encoded protein: CASSFFSETGELFF.

The chain employs TRBV30 and TRBJ1-1; D gene uncertain. Germline V lookup: CDR1 GTSNPN, CDR2 SVGIG (reference sequence). This CDR3 has 12 amino acids. Between the trimmed V and J ends, which lost 5 bases and 4 bases, there was a span of 11 bases. CDR3 in DNA: TGTGCCTGGCTCCTCGAGGGCACTGAAGCTTTCTTT. Protein sequence: CAWLLEGTEAFF.

This rearrangement joins TRBV9 to TRBJ2-5, with 9 bases fitting TRBD1. The CDR3 is made up of 15 amino acids. Unmatched junction bases numbered 9, after V lost 4 bases and J lost 5 bases. The germline gives CDR1 SGDLS, CDR2 YYNGEE. Written as DNA, the CDR3 is TGTGCCAGCAGCCTACAGGGGGCTGGTGGGGAGACCCAGTACTTC. Protein product: CASSLQGAGGETQYF.

This chain connects TRBV27 to TRBJ2-1, with 11 bases matching TRBD2. The trim removed 10 bases at V and 2 bases at J, leaving 19 bases unmatched. The germline V gene has CDR1 MNHEY and CDR2 SMNVEV (reference sequence). The CDR3 has 19 residues. The CDR3: CATGVAGGGLAIAYNEQFF. CDR3 bases: TGTGCCACAGGGGTAGCGGGAGGGGGGTTGGCGATAGCCTACAATGAGCAGTTCTTC.

The chain employs TRBV30 and TRBJ1-4; tentatively, D is TRBD1 (6 bases). The V gene's germline CDR1 is GTSNPN and CDR2 SVGIG (reference sequence). This CDR3 contains 13 residues. V lost 6 bases and J 8 bases, leaving 16 bases between the germline ends. The DNA of the CDR3 is TGTGCCTGCGGCCAGGGGCGTGGGGAAAAACTGTTTTTT. Its protein is CACGQGRGEKLFF.

Of note for this clone: Other nucleotide sequences from this sample produce the same CDR3. V gene TRBV7-9 combines with J gene TRBJ2-7; no definite D call. V lost 6 bases to trimming and J lost 3 bases, with 6 bases between them. The CDR3 totals 11 residues. Per germline, CDR1 SEHNR and CDR2 FQNEAQ (reference sequence). The CDR3 DNA reads as TGTGCCAGCAGTGGGGACTACGAGCAGTACTTC. The encoded protein is CASSGDYEQYF.

The chain joins TRBV13 to TRBJ1-1; TRBD1 might be the D (6 bases). CDR3 size: 15 residues. V shed 6 bases and J shed 1 base, with 15 bases lying between them. Germline lookup yields CDR1 PRHDT and CDR2 FYEKMQ (reference sequence). The CDR3 spells CASSPRGDKNTEAFF. The CDR3 region has the DNA TGTGCCAGCAGTCCGCGGGGGGACAAGAACACTGAAGCTTTCTTT.

The chain recombines TRBV9 with TRBJ2-5; D is unclear. The CDR3 loop spans 13 amino acids. Trimming cost V 5 bases and J 3 bases, with 11 bases left between them. The germline V gene has CDR1 SGDLS and CDR2 YYNGEE. The CDR3 DNA follows: TGTGCCAGCAGGAGAGTAGCAAAAGAGACCCAGTACTTC. Amino acids: CASRRVAKETQYF.

This clone was detected only once. V and J are TRBV15 and TRBJ1-2, with unresolved D. The V gene's germline CDR1 is LNHNV and CDR2 YYDKDF (reference sequence). Trimming stripped 5 bases from V and 4 bases from J, with 17 bases between. The CDR3 runs 15 residues. This chain's CDR3 is CATSAGCGKTYGYTF. CDR3 DNA: TGTGCCACCAGCGCTGGGTGTGGAAAGACCTATGGCTACACCTTC.

The CDR3 DNA reads as TGTGCCAGTAGTATGCCGGGACTAGCAGTCGAGCAGTACTTC. Protein: CASSMPGLAVEQYF. The V gene is TRBV19, the J gene TRBJ2-7, with 9 positions matching TRBD2. Germline V lookup: CDR1 LNHDA, CDR2 SQIVND (reference sequence). The V gene end was trimmed by 3 bases and the J gene end by 6 bases; junction bases not matched to a gene: 6. The CDR3 totals 14 residues.

This rearrangement joins TRBV5-4 to TRBJ2-7; 15 nucleotides align to TRBD2. Germline V gene sequence: CDR1 SGHNT, CDR2 YYREEE (reference sequence). The V gene end was trimmed by 6 bases and the J gene end by 0 bases; junction bases not matched to a gene: 10. The CDR3 totals 18 residues. CDR3 amino acids: CASTPGLAGGSGSYEQYF. The CDR3 DNA follows: TGTGCCAGCACCCCGGGACTAGCGGGAGGTTCCGGCTCCTACGAGCAGTACTTC.

The V call is TRBV4-3, the J call TRBJ2-7; D gene ambiguous. This CDR3 has 15 residues. The germline gives CDR1 LGHNA, CDR2 YSLEER. Trimming took off 1 base at V and 5 bases at J, with 15 bases between the two ends. The CDR3 bases are TGCGCCAGCAGCCAAGGACTTCTCGGAATAGACGAGCAGTACTTC. Translating it yields CASSQGLLGIDEQYF.

The chain links TRBV23-1 to TRBJ2-1; 15 nucleotides align to TRBD2. TRBV23-1 is annotated as an ORF whose role is uncertain. CDR3 length equals 19 residues. V shed 0 bases, J shed 9 bases, and the junction held 12 bases outside the gene matches. The CDR3 sequence: CASSQSKGLAGGLGFEQFF. For the CDR3, the DNA is TGCGCCAGCAGTCAATCTAAGGGACTAGCGGGAGGCCTAGGGTTTGAGCAGTTCTTC.

The chain carries TRBV6-4 and TRBJ2-7, with D possibly being TRBD1 (6 bases). CDR1 and CDR2 from the germline V gene are MRHNA and SNTAGT. V was trimmed by 0 bases and J by 2 bases, leaving 8 bases between them. The CDR3 has 14 amino acids. The CDR3 reads CASSDSRDTYEQYF. DNA of the CDR3: TGTGCCAGCAGTGACTCCCGGGACACCTACGAGCAGTACTTC.

The V and J genes are TRBV6-5 and TRBJ1-2, with D possibly matching TRBD1 (6 bases). This CDR3 contains 14 residues. Germline CDR1 MNHEY, CDR2 SVGAGI. Trimming removed 8 bases at V and 10 bases at J, with 23 bases between. CDR3 protein: CASFTRGLREVYTF. CDR3 nucleotides: TGTGCCAGCTTCACCAGGGGCCTTCGAGAAGTCTACACCTTC.

CDR3 in amino acids: CASSWDTNNEQFF. In DNA, the CDR3 is TGTGCCAGCAGTTGGGACACCAACAATGAGCAGTTCTTC. This sequence joins TRBV6-5 and TRBJ2-1; weak D call: TRBD1 (6 bases). V lost 4 bases and J 5 bases, leaving 9 bases between the germline ends. Germline lookup yields CDR1 MNHEY and CDR2 SVGAGI. The CDR3 consists of 13 residues.

V and J are TRBV9 and TRBJ2-5; D remains ambiguous. The V end lost 4 bases, the J end lost 5 bases, and 9 bases lay between the germline ends. Germline assignment: CDR1 SGDLS and CDR2 YYNGEE. CDR3 length equals 12 residues. This CDR3 reads CASSPVGETQYF. In DNA form, the CDR3 reads TGTGCCAGCAGCCCGGTCGGGGAGACCCAGTACTTC.

This chain uses TRBV6-5 with TRBJ1-6; weak D call: TRBD1 (5 bases). The germline gives CDR1 MNHEY, CDR2 SVGAGI. This CDR3 has 13 residues. Trimming removed 5 bases at V and 10 bases at J, with 12 bases between. The CDR3 nucleotides are TGTGCCAGCAGTGGCGACCAGGGATCACCCCTCCACTTT. Amino acid sequence: CASSGDQGSPLHF.

This chain uses TRBV30 with TRBJ1-2; D may be TRBD1 (5 bases). The CDR3 has 12 amino acids. In germline, CDR1 is GTSNPN, CDR2 SVGIG (reference sequence). V gave up 5 bases and J gave up 8 bases, with 15 bases separating them. The chain's CDR3 is CAWGGAGRGYTF. CDR3 nucleotide sequence: TGTGCCTGGGGCGGGGCGGGAAGAGGCTACACCTTC.